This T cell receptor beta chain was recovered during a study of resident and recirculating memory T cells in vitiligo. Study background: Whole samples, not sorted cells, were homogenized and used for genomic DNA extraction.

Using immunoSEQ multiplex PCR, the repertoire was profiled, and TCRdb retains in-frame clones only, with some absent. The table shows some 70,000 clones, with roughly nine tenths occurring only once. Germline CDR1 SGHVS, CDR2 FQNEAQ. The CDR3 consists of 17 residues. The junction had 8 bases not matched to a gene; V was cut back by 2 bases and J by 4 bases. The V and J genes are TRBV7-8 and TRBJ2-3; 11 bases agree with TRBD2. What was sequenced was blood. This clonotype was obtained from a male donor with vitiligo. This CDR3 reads CASSLSASGGRADTQYF. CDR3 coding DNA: TGTGCCAGCAGCTTATCGGCTAGCGGGGGGAGGGCAGATACGCAGTATTTT. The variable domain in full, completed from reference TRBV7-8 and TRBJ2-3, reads GAGVSQSPRYKVAKRGQDVALRCDPISGHVSLFWYQQALGQGPEFLTYFQNEAQLDKSGLPSDRFFAERPEGSVSTLKIQRTQQEDSAVYLCASSLSASGGRADTQYFGPGTRLTVL.